This T cell receptor beta chain was sequenced for a study of cytomegalovirus exposure and HLA in healthy donors. Study observations and caveats: Across donors, presence/absence analyses took sequencing depth to be roughly uniform.

As to this clone: Its antigen is not identified.

This CDR3 comprises 16 residues. The V end lost 0 bases, the J end lost 4 bases, and 15 bases lay between the germline ends. In germline, CDR1 is SGHAT, CDR2 FQNNGV. 13 Jbeta primers and 60 Vbeta primers were used for the PCR. Produced via immunoSEQ multiplex PCR; TCRdb's table is partial and in-frame only. The data contain about 110,000 clones, 73% of them singletons. V usage is TRBV11-2 and J usage is TRBJ1-2, with TRBD1 as a possible D gene (6 bases). Source material: PBMCs. The origin of this receptor is a woman aged 25 to 39 in good health and CMV-seronegative. CDR3 DNA sequence: TGTGCCAGCAGCTTAGATACAGGACAGCCCCTCTATGGCTACACCTTC. This translates into CASSLDTGQPLYGYTF.